This T cell receptor beta chain is drawn from a study of T cell repertoires in cytomegalovirus infection. Looking at the study overall: Recently identified HLA-C-restricted CMV epitopes and well-studied HLA-B-restricted CMV epitopes were used by the study. Public signatures in TCR beta pointed to CMV infection and matching HLA type.

The CDR3 is made up of 14 amino acids. The germline gives CDR1 ENHRY, CDR2 SYGVKD. V was shortened by 7 bases and J by 0 bases, with 9 bases between the two germline ends. MiXCR was run by TCRdb on the reads, yielding one entry per CDR3 protein. The data contain roughly 310,000 distinct CDR3 sequences, about 29% of them singletons. Study-wide results and caveats: HLA-C-restricted CMV clonotypes gave the most frequent clonotype in two of eight donors.

With regard to this clonotype: Its antigen is unknown.

Sequences were derived from cultured PBMCs, sampled from culture after CMV antigen stimulation. This clonotype was obtained from a human donor in good health (CMV status not recorded). Some clones in this sample may be carry-over from other donors' samples. The chain is built from TRBV10-3 and TRBJ2-2; D perhaps matches TRBD2 (6 bases). DNA for the CDR3: TGTGCCATCAAGGAGGGTGCGAACACCGGGGAGCTGTTTTTT. Amino acid sequence: CAIKEGANTGELFF.